This record concerns one T cell receptor beta chain sequence. This clonotype was seen at least ten times. The antigen it binds to is not known. Base qualities were left out, and no much larger clone turns up one base away. This sample was included in a study of T cells after yellow fever vaccination (dated by TCRdb to the late 2010s). For context, the study as a whole: The SMART-Seq v4 Ultra Low Input RNA kit was used to prepare libraries from fractions with low cell numbers. To follow T-cell clones before and after both primary and booster YFV17D yellow fever vaccination, bulk TCR alpha and beta repertoires underwent longitudinal sequencing. Two healthy male donors, one aged 18 to 30 and one aged 30 to 40 years, were included in the cohort. Blood was drawn at multiple timepoints before and after primary and secondary immunization, with bulk PBMC replicates and cell subsets isolated. On the study overall, not on this receptor specifically: Because only a couple of donors were included in the study, the extent to which the findings can be generalized is limited. The secondary T-cell response was found to be weaker but faster than the primary response, with a peak reached on day 5 rather than on day 15. A small share of clonotypes occurred in both CD4 and CD8 compartments, likely arising from convergent recombination. Because abundant contaminating clonotypes from the bulk population could be contained in FACS-sorted repertoires, computational filtering was required. After the booster, most clones that had expanded after primary vaccination were detected again (nearly 97% of CD4 and around nine tenths of CD8), suggesting broad maintenance of memory.

The sequencer was an Illumina NovaSeq 6000. TCR cDNA was made using 5'RACE template switching, a step that added a universal primer site and unique molecular identifiers. Priming of cDNA synthesis was performed from both the TCR alpha and TCR beta constant segments. Two PCR steps were used to amplify libraries, with sample barcodes and sequencing adapters being added in the second step. Libraries were sequenced on Illumina HiSeq 2500 (2x100 bp) or NovaSeq (2x150 bp). The authors' pipeline ran thus. MIGEC handled demultiplexing of reads and collapsing into UMI consensus sequences, while MiXCR performed V(D)J alignment. Vaccine-responding clonotypes were identified with edgeR using replicate PBMC samples, with FDR below 0.01 and a log2 fold change above 5 up to day 15 being required. Each bulk clonotype received a CD4 or CD8 identity based on whether the sequenced CD4 or CD8 repertoire contained that clonotype at higher abundance. In-frame beta chains were kept once TCRdb had trimmed the public reads at Q25 with fastp and called clones with MiXCR. Rows merge per CDR3 protein into single entries with the most common DNA and genes. The V and J calls come from TCRdb's annotation, not from the publication. Here the sample has around 310,000 distinct CDR3 sequences; about 4.5% occur a single time. The ten largest clones capture around 19% of the sample.

The intended sense of this specimen's treatment or condition label: live attenuated yellow fever vaccine strain. At each blood-draw timepoint, two biological replicates of bulk PBMCs were obtained. A standard Ficoll-Paque protocol was used to isolate PBMCs from peripheral blood. TriZol was used to extract RNA from bulk PBMCs, from CD4 and CD8 fractions, and from dextramer-positive and dextramer-negative fractions. From its cysteine to its phenylalanine, the CDR3 spans 15 amino acids. The CDR3 DNA has 45 bases and is translated from base 1. The CDR1 and CDR2 encoded by the germline V gene are SGHRS and YFSETQ. V and J lose 0 bases and 3 bases, and a span of 13 bases separates them.

Here the chain combines TRBV5-1 and TRBJ2-7; the D call is tentative, TRBD1 or TRBD2, as each matches 6 bases. This TCR derives from a man aged 18 to 30 who received the YFV17D yellow fever vaccine. The input for sequencing was PBMCs, taken 15 days after the yellow fever booster vaccination. The CDR3 loop reads CASSLEEGVGYEQYF. DNA sequence: TGCGCCAGCAGCTTGGAGGAGGGGGTCGGCTACGAGCAGTACTTC.